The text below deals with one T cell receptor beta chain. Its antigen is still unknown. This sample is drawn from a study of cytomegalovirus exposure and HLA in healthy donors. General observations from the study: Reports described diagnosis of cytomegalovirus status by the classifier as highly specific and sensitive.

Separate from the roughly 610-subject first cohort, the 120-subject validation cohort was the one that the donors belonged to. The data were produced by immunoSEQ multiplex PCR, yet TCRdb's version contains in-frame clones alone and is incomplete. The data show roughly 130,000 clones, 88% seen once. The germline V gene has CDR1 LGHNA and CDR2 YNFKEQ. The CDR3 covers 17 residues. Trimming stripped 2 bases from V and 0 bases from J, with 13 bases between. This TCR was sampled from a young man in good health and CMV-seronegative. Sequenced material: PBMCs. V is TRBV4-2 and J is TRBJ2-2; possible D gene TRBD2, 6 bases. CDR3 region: CASSQRRLVPNTGELFF. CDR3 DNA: TGTGCCAGCAGCCAACGAAGACTAGTTCCGAACACCGGGGAGCTGTTTTTT.